One sample yielded the 7 T cell receptor beta chains listed below, sequenced in a study of T cells in Graves' hyperthyroidism and ophthalmopathy. Template material for amplifying TCR beta CDR3 regions consisted of RNA transcripts. HTBI primers were employed in a first-round RT-PCR of the TCR CDR3. TCRdb analysed the multiplex PCR reads with MiXCR anew, one entry per CDR3 protein. Among hundreds of thousands of distinct CDR3 sequences listed, around 15% were seen once. Sequencing was done on a sample of blood. The receptors come from a man between 18 and 35 years old with Graves' ophthalmopathy.

There are many counts of this clonotype. The genes are TRBV10-3 and TRBJ1-2; D is possibly TRBD1 (5 bases). Germline V gives CDR1 ENHRY, CDR2 SYGVKD. Trimming removed 10 bases from V and 6 bases from J, with 15 bases in between. The CDR3 is 12 residues long. CDR3 DNA: TGTGCCACCCGGGACGGTCGAGATGGCTACACCTTC. Protein product: CATRDGRDGYTF.

This chain joins TRBV12-3 or TRBV12-4 and TRBJ2-1, with D perhaps TRBD1 (6 bases). The CDR3 extends over 14 amino acids. Trimming stripped 6 bases from V and 3 bases from J, with 12 bases between. The chain's CDR3 is CASRGNRVYNEQFF. The CDR3 DNA is TGTGCCAGCAGGGGAAACAGGGTCTACAATGAGCAGTTCTTC.

V gene TRBV9 combines with J gene TRBJ2-5; D is possibly TRBD2 (5 bases). This CDR3 comprises 14 residues. Between the trimmed V and J ends, which lost 0 bases and 1 base, there was a span of 7 bases. The germline CDR1 and CDR2 sequences are SGDLS and YYNGEE. The CDR3 DNA follows: TGTGCCAGCAGCGTAGGAGGGTCCCAAGAGACCCAGTACTTC. Translation: CASSVGGSQETQYF.

This clonotype was found a few times. The V and J genes are TRBV5-1 and TRBJ1-4; D gene unclear. Trimming pared 3 bases from V and 8 bases from J, leaving 14 bases between. The CDR3 runs to 14 residues. CDR1 is SGHRS and CDR2 is YFSETQ in the germline V gene. In nucleotides, the CDR3 is TGCGCCAGCAGCTCGCGAGAGGGTACGGAAAAACTGTTTTTT. Its translation is CASSSREGTEKLFF. Full variable domain (remainder filled in from reference TRBV5-1 and TRBJ1-4): KAGVTQTPRYLIKTRGQQVTLSCSPISGHRSVSWYQQTPGQGLQFLFEYFSETQRNKGNFPGRFSGRQFSNSRSEMNVSTLELGDSALYLCASSSREGTEKLFFGSGTQLSVL.

This clonotype was seen a handful of times. The V call is TRBV5-1, the J call TRBJ1-2, with unresolved D. This CDR3 comprises 17 residues. Trimming left V 1 base short and J 1 base short, with 17 bases between. CDR1 and CDR2 from the germline V gene are SGHRS and YFSETQ. The CDR3 protein is CASSLWALDGINYGYTF. As DNA, the CDR3 is TGCGCCAGCAGCTTGTGGGCCCTGGACGGAATTAACTATGGCTACACCTTC. Combining the CDR3 with reference TRBV5-1 and TRBJ1-2 gives the whole variable domain KAGVTQTPRYLIKTRGQQVTLSCSPISGHRSVSWYQQTPGQGLQFLFEYFSETQRNKGNFPGRFSGRQFSNSRSEMNVSTLELGDSALYLCASSLWALDGINYGYTFGSGTRLTVV.

This clonotype was found many times. The chain couples TRBV9 to TRBJ2-7, with a weak D call TRBD2 (6 bases). Trimming left V 0 bases short and J 4 bases short, with 11 bases between. Germline values: CDR1 SGDLS, CDR2 YYNGEE. This CDR3 region has 14 residues. The CDR3 bases are TGTGCCAGCAGCGTAGTTGCGGGGAGTTACGAGCAGTACTTC. It is translated as CASSVVAGSYEQYF.

V gene TRBV5-1 combines with J gene TRBJ2-2; 10 nucleotides align to TRBD2. Trimming at V came to 4 bases and at J to 6 bases, leaving 3 bases not matched to a gene. The CDR3 is 14 amino acids. The V gene's germline CDR1 is SGHRS and CDR2 YFSETQ. CDR3 residues: CASSTGTSAGELFF. CDR3 DNA sequence: TGCGCCAGCAGCACGGGGACTAGCGCCGGGGAGCTGTTTTTT.